The T cell receptor (beta chain) described here comes from a study of shared clonotypes between healthy human individuals. CDR1 is MRHNA and CDR2 is SNTAGT in the germline V gene. Trimming removed 2 bases at V and 9 bases at J, with 14 bases between. CDR3 size: 14 residues. The assay used deep level. Sequencing used immunoSEQ multiplex PCR; TCRdb keeps in-frame clones, though not all of them. This table holds roughly 2 million clones, 85% to 95% found once. CD45RO negativity and positive selection for CCR7 defined naive CD8 cells, a population that excluded terminally differentiated effector memory CD45RA+ cells. Only Caucasian adults living in Nashville, Tennessee served as donors.

V usage is TRBV6-4 and J usage is TRBJ2-1, with D unclear. This TCR was recovered from a man aged 18 to 35 in good health. Sample: naive CD8+ T cells sorted from blood. As DNA, the CDR3 is TGTGCCAGCAGTGACATGGGCCCAGCCAGTGAGCAGTTCTTC. Amino acids: CASSDMGPASEQFF.